The 19 T cell receptor beta chains presented below share a single source sample, sequenced in a study of beta chain features in type 1 diabetes. What was sequenced were expressed TCRB transcripts, since all of the isolated RNA had been reverse transcribed. Clones were read by immunoSEQ multiplex PCR, and TCRdb kept only the in-frame ones, dropping some. The sample includes about 140,000 clones, 6% to 7.5% of them seen just once. Sequencing used central memory CD4+ T cells from blood. The source is a woman in her twenties or thirties in good health.

The rearrangement uses TRBV7-2 and TRBJ2-1; D is perhaps TRBD2 (5 bases). This CDR3 has 14 amino acids. Trimming removed 5 bases at V and 3 bases at J, with 11 bases between. Germline CDR1 reads SGHTA; CDR2 reads FQGNSA. CDR3 region: CASSGSGIYNEQFF. In DNA, the CDR3 is TGTGCCAGCAGCGGGAGTGGCATCTACAATGAGCAGTTCTTC.

This clone was seen only a few times. The sample holds other DNA sequences that translate to the same CDR3. The chain uses TRBV5-1 and TRBJ2-3, with 7 positions matching TRBD2. J gave up 3 bases and V 0 bases, and 7 bases lay outside the gene matches. This CDR3 comprises 16 residues. The V gene's germline CDR1 is SGHRS and CDR2 YFSETQ. CDR3 amino acids: CASSLEASGGTDTQYF. DNA of the CDR3: TGCGCCAGCAGCTTGGAGGCTAGCGGAGGGACAGATACGCAGTATTTT.

This clone was detected only a few times. V and J are TRBV11-1 and TRBJ2-5; possible D gene TRBD2, 6 bases. In germline, CDR1 is SGHAT, CDR2 FQDESV (reference sequence). The CDR3 totals 15 residues. V shed 6 bases and J shed 6 bases, with 20 bases lying between them. CDR3 residues: CASSSARDGGKTQYF. In DNA, the CDR3 is TGTGCCAGCAGTTCGGCCCGGGACGGCGGGAAGACCCAGTACTTC.

The genes are TRBV7-2 and TRBJ2-1; TRBD2 aligns across 14 bases. Germline loops: CDR1 SGHTA, CDR2 FQGNSA. The trim removed 5 bases at V and 9 bases at J, leaving 9 bases unmatched. The CDR3 is 16 residues long. The CDR3, as DNA: TGTGCCAGCAGCAAGACTAGCGGGAGGGCCCTCGGTGAGCAGTTCTTC. Its translation: CASSKTSGRALGEQFF.

This clone was seen a handful of times. The gene calls are TRBV7-2 and TRBJ2-1, with TRBD2 matching over 7 bases. After removal of 5 bases from V and 10 bases from J, the junction contained 8 bases not matched to a gene. Per the germline V gene, CDR1 is SGHTA and CDR2 is FQGNSA. The CDR3 runs 13 residues. The CDR3 nucleotides read TGTGCCAGCAGCCGAAAACTAGCGCAGGAGCAGTTCTTC. It specifies CASSRKLAQEQFF.

This clone was found once. The V and J genes are TRBV6-1 and TRBJ2-3, with 10 bases lining up with TRBD2. Trimming removed 4 bases from V and 4 bases from J; junction bases left unmatched: 2. The CDR3 loop spans 14 amino acids. Germline CDR1 and CDR2: MNHNS and SASEGT. For the CDR3, the DNA is TGTGCCAGCAGTGCTAGCGGGAGTGCAGATACGCAGTATTTT. Translation gives CASSASGSADTQYF.

This clone was recorded at least ten times. The chain links TRBV19 to TRBJ2-1, with 9 nucleotides matching TRBD1. The CDR3 sequence is 16 residues long. Germline-derived CDR1 and CDR2 are LNHDA and SQIVND (reference sequence). The ends lost 10 bases at V and 4 bases at J; junction bases unmatched: 14. The CDR3 nucleotides are TGTGCCACCACGACAGGGGGACTGACTTCGTACAATGAGCAGTTCTTC. Amino acids: CATTTGGLTSYNEQFF.

In its sample, this clone was seen a few times. The rearrangement uses TRBV7-9 and TRBJ2-2, with 10 nucleotides matching TRBD2. This CDR3 comprises 16 residues. The trim removed 10 bases at V and 5 bases at J, leaving 13 bases unmatched. Germline CDR1 SEHNR, CDR2 FQNEAQ (reference sequence). The CDR3 region has the DNA TGTGCCATCCCGCCGTTAGCGGGAGGTGATACCGGGGAGCTGTTTTTT. This gives the protein CAIPPLAGGDTGELFF.

This clone came up a few times. CDR3 protein: CASSLDYLSTDTQYF. The CDR3, as DNA: TGTGCCAGCAGCTTGGACTACTTAAGCACAGATACGCAGTATTTT. The chain combines TRBV7-2 with TRBJ2-3; D possibly corresponds to TRBD2 (6 bases). The CDR3 contains 15 residues. Germline assignment: CDR1 SGHTA and CDR2 FQGNSA. The ends were cut back, 3 bases at V and 0 bases at J, with 10 bases in the middle.

V gene TRBV5-1 combines with J gene TRBJ1-5; TRBD1 aligns across 7 bases. V lost 0 bases to trimming and J lost 2 bases; unmatched junction nucleotides: 5. The germline gives CDR1 SGHRS, CDR2 YFSETQ. The CDR3 contains 16 residues. This chain's CDR3 is CASSLGATGGNQPQHF. The CDR3 region has the DNA TGCGCCAGCAGCTTGGGCGCCACAGGGGGCAATCAGCCCCAGCATTTT.

This clone was observed a few times. This chain links TRBV4-3 with TRBJ2-1; D might be TRBD2 (6 bases). V lost 4 bases and J lost 4, with 23 bases in between. The CDR3 loop spans 18 amino acids. CDR1 is LGHNA, CDR2 YSLEER, per germline. The CDR3 sequence: CASSPTPFAAGVYNEQFF. The CDR3 nucleotides read TGCGCCAGCAGCCCCACCCCCTTTGCAGCGGGCGTTTACAATGAGCAGTTCTTC.

V is TRBV10-3 and J is TRBJ2-7, with TRBD2 as a possible D gene (5 bases). The CDR3 extends over 15 amino acids. CDR1 is ENHRY and CDR2 is SYGVKD in the germline V gene. Between the trimmed V and J ends, which lost 3 bases and 0 bases, there was a span of 12 bases. For the CDR3, the DNA is TGTGCCATCAGTGATGACGGGGAGAGCTCCTACGAGCAGTACTTC. It encodes CAISDDGESSYEQYF.

This chain joins TRBV15 and TRBJ2-7; 10 bases map to TRBD2. The germline V gene has CDR1 LNHNV and CDR2 YYDKDF (reference sequence). The CDR3 totals 17 residues. V lost 0 bases to trimming and J lost 4 bases; unmatched junction nucleotides: 9. CDR3: CATSRDQREGPSYEQYF. CDR3 DNA sequence: TGTGCCACCAGCAGAGATCAGCGGGAGGGCCCCTCTTACGAGCAGTACTTC.

This clone was counted ten times or more. This chain joins TRBV18 and TRBJ1-2; tentative D call: TRBD1 (5 bases). The CDR3 contains 14 residues. Trimming pared 0 bases from V and 4 bases from J, leaving 9 bases between. CDR1 is KGHSH and CDR2 is LQKENI in the germline V gene. The CDR3 sequence is CASSPPSQVYGYTF. DNA for the CDR3: TGTGCCAGCTCACCACCGTCACAGGTCTATGGCTACACCTTC.

The chain is built from TRBV5-1 and TRBJ2-3; the match to TRBD2 covers 13 bases. The CDR3 spans 16 residues. Germline CDR1 is SGHRS and CDR2 is YFSETQ. V trimming: 0 bases; J trimming: 6 bases; junction bases outside the gene matches: 4. CDR3 nucleotide sequence: TGCGCCAGCAGCTTGGGGACTAGCGGGAGATTGGATACGCAGTATTTT. Translating it yields CASSLGTSGRLDTQYF.

In its sample, this clone was seen many times. CDR3 sequence (DNA): TGTGCCAGCAGCGTAGGGAGCCTCGGCTCCTACAATGAGCAGTTCTTC. Residues: CASSVGSLGSYNEQFF. This chain joins TRBV7-8 and TRBJ2-1, with D possibly matching TRBD2 (5 bases). CDR1 is SGHVS, CDR2 FQNEAQ, per germline. The CDR3 has 16 residues. Trimming cost V 5 bases and J 0 bases, with 14 bases left between them.

This sequence joins TRBV6-4 and TRBJ2-2; D perhaps matches TRBD2 (5 bases). CDR3 length: 16 residues. Trimming took 6 bases from V and 2 from J, leaving 16 bases between them. Germline V gene data show CDR1 as MRHNA and CDR2 as SNTAGT. CDR3 residues: CASRPSAALNTGELFF. In nucleotides, the CDR3 is TGTGCCAGCAGGCCCTCAGCGGCACTAAACACCGGGGAGCTGTTTTTT.

CDR3 in amino acids: CASSAGSGRRYNEQFF. The DNA for the CDR3 is TGTGCCAGCAGTGCGGGCTCGGGGAGGAGGTACAATGAGCAGTTCTTC. This sequence joins TRBV2 and TRBJ2-1, with a possible D match to TRBD2 (6 bases). The germline CDR1 and CDR2 sequences are SNHLY and FYNNEI. V shed 4 bases and J shed 4 bases, with 17 bases lying between them. This CDR3 has 16 residues. The entire variable domain, with the rest obtained from reference TRBV2 and TRBJ2-1, is as follows: EPEVTQTPSHQVTQMGQEVILRCVPISNHLYFYWYRQILGQKVEFLVSFYNNEISEKSEIFDDQFSVERPDGSNFTLKIRSTKLEDSAMYFCASSAGSGRRYNEQFFGPGTRLTVL.

This clone was found many times. The rearrangement uses TRBV29-1 and TRBJ2-6; tentatively, D is TRBD1 (6 bases). From germline, CDR1 is SQVTM and CDR2 ANQGSEA. Trimming removed 5 bases from V and 0 bases from J, with 14 bases in between. The CDR3 extends over 16 amino acids. Here the CDR3 DNA reads TGCAGCGTTAGCCGGGACAAGTTCTCTGGGGCCAACGTCCTGACTTTC. Its translation is CSVSRDKFSGANVLTF.